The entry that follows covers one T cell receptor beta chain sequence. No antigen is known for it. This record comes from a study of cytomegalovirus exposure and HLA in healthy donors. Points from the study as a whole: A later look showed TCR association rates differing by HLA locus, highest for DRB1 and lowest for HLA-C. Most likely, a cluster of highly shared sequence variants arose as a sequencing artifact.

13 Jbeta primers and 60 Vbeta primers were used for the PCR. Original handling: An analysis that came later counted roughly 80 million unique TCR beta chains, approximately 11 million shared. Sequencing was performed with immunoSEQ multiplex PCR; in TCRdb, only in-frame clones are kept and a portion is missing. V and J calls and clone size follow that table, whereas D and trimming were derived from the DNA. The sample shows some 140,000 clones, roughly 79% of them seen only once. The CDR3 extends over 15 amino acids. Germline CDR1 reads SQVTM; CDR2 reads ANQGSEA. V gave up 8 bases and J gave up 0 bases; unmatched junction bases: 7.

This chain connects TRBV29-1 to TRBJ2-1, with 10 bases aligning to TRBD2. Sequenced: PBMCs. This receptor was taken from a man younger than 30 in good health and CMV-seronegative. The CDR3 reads CSLAGGLISYNEQFF. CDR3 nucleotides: TGCAGCTTAGCGGGGGGCCTAATCTCCTACAATGAGCAGTTCTTC.